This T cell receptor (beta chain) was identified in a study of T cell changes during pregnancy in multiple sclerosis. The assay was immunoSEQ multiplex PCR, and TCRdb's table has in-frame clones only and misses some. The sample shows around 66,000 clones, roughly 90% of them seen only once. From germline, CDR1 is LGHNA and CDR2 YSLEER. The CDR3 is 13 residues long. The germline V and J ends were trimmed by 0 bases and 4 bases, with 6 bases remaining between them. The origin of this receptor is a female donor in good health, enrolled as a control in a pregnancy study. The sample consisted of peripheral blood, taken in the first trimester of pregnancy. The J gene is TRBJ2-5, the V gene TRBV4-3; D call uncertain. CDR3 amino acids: CASSQDVAETQYF. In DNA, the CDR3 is TGCGCCAGCAGCCAAGATGTGGCAGAGACCCAGTACTTC.